This T cell receptor beta chain was profiled in a study of tumor-infiltrating lymphocytes in primary liver carcinoma. The authors took blood RNA from unsorted whole blood and also extracted germline DNA. Notes on this clonotype: The target antigen is unknown. Lacking the conserved final phenylalanine or tryptophan, this CDR3 likely reflects a read error.

V shed 2 bases, J shed 3 bases, and the junction held 6 bases outside the gene matches. The CDR3 is made up of 16 amino acids. Germline-derived CDR1 and CDR2 are SGHDT and YYEEEE. Whole-study findings and limits: Because of bulk unsorted sampling, CD4+ and CD8+ repertoires were not subjected to comparison. Pairs of tumor regions overlapped more than tumor-adjacent and tumor-blood pairs did.

With a constant-region primer, TCR beta cDNA was made from 450 to 500 ng of total RNA. ARM-PCR, slightly modified, supplied the TCR beta libraries through three nested multiplex PCR rounds. Researchers ran the first two PCR rounds for roughly 11 cycles each with TRBV1-TRBV30 forward primers and a C-beta reverse primer. Each CDR3 protein gets one entry after TCRdb re-called the multiplex PCR reads with MiXCR. The sample holds approximately 340,000 distinct CDR3 sequences, about 61% seen once. The clonotype was recovered from a man in his forties with primary liver carcinoma and hepatitis B virus infection. Sample: peripheral blood. The chain couples TRBV5-6 to TRBJ2-2; 8 bases are a match to TRBD2. Here the CDR3 DNA reads TGTGCCAGCAGCTTCCCGTCGGGAGGGGACACCGGGGAGCTGTTTCTT. Its translation is CASSFPSGGDTGELFL.